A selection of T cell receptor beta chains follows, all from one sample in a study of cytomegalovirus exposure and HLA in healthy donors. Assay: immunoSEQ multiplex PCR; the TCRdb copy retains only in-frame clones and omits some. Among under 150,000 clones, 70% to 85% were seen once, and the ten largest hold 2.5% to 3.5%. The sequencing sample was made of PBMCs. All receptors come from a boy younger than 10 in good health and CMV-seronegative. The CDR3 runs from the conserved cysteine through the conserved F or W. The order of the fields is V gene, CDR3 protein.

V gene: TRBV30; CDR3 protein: CAWSGTANQPQHF
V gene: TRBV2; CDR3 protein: CASRGIRGTGYGYTF
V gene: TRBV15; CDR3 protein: CATSRDSVTLMNTEAFF
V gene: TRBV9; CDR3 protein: CASSEGTLAGTNEQFF
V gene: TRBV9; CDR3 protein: CASSPLAGGLTGELFF
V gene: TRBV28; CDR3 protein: CASSLRGGPIWSYTF
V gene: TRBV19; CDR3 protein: CASTGVTNTEAFF
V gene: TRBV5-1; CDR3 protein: CASSLPGLYNEQFF
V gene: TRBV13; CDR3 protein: CASSSPEYF
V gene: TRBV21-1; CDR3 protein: CASSARQGRAGANVLTF
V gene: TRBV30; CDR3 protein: CAWSGTGGPKMNTEAFF
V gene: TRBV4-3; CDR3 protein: CASSQLPAGDTLWYGYTF
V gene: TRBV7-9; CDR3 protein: CASSLSGGTDTQYF
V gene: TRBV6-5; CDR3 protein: CASSSSSTSSYNEQFF